This is a list of T cell receptor beta chains from one sample in a study of vaccination and CD4 T cells after COVID-19. One entry per CDR3 protein results from TCRdb running MiXCR on the PCR reads. The sample lists some 20,000 distinct CDR3 sequences, 67% occurring once. Antigens of these TCRs are unknown. Material for sequencing was CD4+ T cells from blood, cultured in vitro. Receptor source: a human donor who had recovered from COVID-19. CDR3s include the opening cysteine and the closing phenylalanine or tryptophan. D genes are given only for firm matches. Expanded clones are given a class, and other clones once, few, many or no size at all.

j_gene,abundance,v_gene,d_gene,CDR3nt,CDR3aa
TRBJ1-5,-,TRBV18,TRBD1,TGTGCCAGCTCTCCGGGGACAGGGTCAAGCAATCAGCCCCAGCATTTT,CASSPGTGSSNQPQHF
TRBJ2-3,few,TRBV12-3/TRBV12-4,-,TGTGCCAGCAGCCGTAAGGAGTCAGATACGCAGTATTTT,CASSRKESDTQYF
TRBJ1-1,few,TRBV7-9,-,TGTGCCAGCTCGGGACGGAACACTGAAGCTTTCTTT,CASSGRNTEAFF
TRBJ2-2,once,TRBV7-3,-,TGTGCCAGCAGAGGGACTGCTGGGTACACCGGGGAGCTGTTTTTT,CASRGTAGYTGELFF
TRBJ2-3,-,TRBV7-8,TRBD2,TGTGCCAGCAGCTTGTTGAAACGTTCGGCGGGAGTTAGGGTGAGCACAGATACGCAGTATTTT,CASSLLKRSAGVRVSTDTQYF
TRBJ1-1,-,TRBV7-9,-,TGTGCCAGCAGCTTAAAGGGCGGGGAAGCTTTCTTT,CASSLKGGEAFF
TRBJ1-2,-,TRBV6-1,TRBD1,TGTGCCAGCAGTCCCCCGACAGGGAGCGATGGCTACACCTTC,CASSPPTGSDGYTF
TRBJ2-5,-,TRBV5-1,-,TGCGCCAGCAGCTTGGAAGAGACCCAGTACTTC,CASSLEETQYF
TRBJ2-7,-,TRBV25-1,-,TGTGCCAGCAGTAATCGGTTGGACTCCTACGAGCAGTACTTC,CASSNRLDSYEQYF
TRBJ1-5,-,TRBV28,-,TGTGCTAGCAGCCTTTTGGGTCAGCCCCCGCATTTT,CASSLLGQPPHF
TRBJ1-2,-,TRBV10-3,-,TGTGCCATCAGTGAGTGGGCAGGGGATGGATACACCTTC,CAISEWAGDGYTF
TRBJ2-2,-,TRBV7-9,TRBD2,TGTGCCAGCAGCAGGACTAGCGTAACCGGGGAGCTGTTTTTT,CASSRTSVTGELFF
TRBJ2-4,-,TRBV15,TRBD2,TGTGCCACCAGCAGAGGGGGACTAGCGGGGAGAGGGTACAAAAACATTCAGTACTTC,CATSRGGLAGRGYKNIQYF
TRBJ1-2,-,TRBV6-1,TRBD1,TGTGCCAGCAGCCCCCCCACGGACAGGGGATTTGTCTTC,CASSPPTDRGFVF
TRBJ1-2,-,TRBV6-2/TRBV6-3,TRBD1,TGTGCCAGCAGTTACAGGGACAGCTATGGCTACACCTTC,CASSYRDSYGYTF
TRBJ1-2,-,TRBV6-1,-,TGTGCCAGCAGACAGGTTCCATATGGCTACACCTTC,CASRQVPYGYTF
TRBJ1-4,few,TRBV7-2,-,TGTGCCAGCAGCTTAGGGTTCAAGGGGGAGAATGAAAAACTGTTTTTT,CASSLGFKGENEKLFF
TRBJ2-7,-,TRBV12-3/TRBV12-4,-,TGTGCCAGCAGTTTGATACCCCCCGGCAACGAGCAGTACTTC,CASSLIPPGNEQYF
TRBJ1-2,-,TRBV29-1,-,TGCAGCGTTGGCCAGAGGGCCTATGGCTACACCTTC,CSVGQRAYGYTF
TRBJ1-1,-,TRBV20-1,TRBD1,TGCAGTGCTAGAGATGCAGGGGGGAGGACTGAAGCTTTCTTT,CSARDAGGRTEAFF
TRBJ2-3,-,TRBV6-2/TRBV6-3,-,TGTGCCAGCAGTACCAATCGTCTGGCGGATACGCAGTATTTT,CASSTNRLADTQYF
TRBJ2-7,-,TRBV21-1,-,TGTGCCAGCAGCAGGGGGCCCGGGAAGTACTTC,CASSRGPGKYF
TRBJ2-3,-,TRBV10-3,-,TGTGCCATCAGTGAGTTGGGGGCTACTAGCACAGATACGCAGTATTTT,CAISELGATSTDTQYF
TRBJ1-1,-,TRBV2,-,TGTGCCAGCAGGGGATCGGGCACTGAAGCTTTCTTT,CASRGSGTEAFF
TRBJ1-5,once,TRBV30,-,TGTGCCTGGAGTGTTAGGGGACCTCAGCCCCAGCATTTT,CAWSVRGPQPQHF
TRBJ2-1,-,TRBV11-3,TRBD2,TGTGCCAGCAGCCCAGAAGCTACTAGCGGGGGGGATGAGCAGTTCTTC,CASSPEATSGGDEQFF
TRBJ1-5,-,TRBV28,-,TGTGCCAGCACTATGGGCAATCAGCCCCAGCATTTT,CASTMGNQPQHF
TRBJ1-2,-,TRBV6-2/TRBV6-3,-,TGTGCCAGCAGTTATTTCGACGGCTCACGGAGTTCCTATGGCTACACCTTC,CASSYFDGSRSSYGYTF